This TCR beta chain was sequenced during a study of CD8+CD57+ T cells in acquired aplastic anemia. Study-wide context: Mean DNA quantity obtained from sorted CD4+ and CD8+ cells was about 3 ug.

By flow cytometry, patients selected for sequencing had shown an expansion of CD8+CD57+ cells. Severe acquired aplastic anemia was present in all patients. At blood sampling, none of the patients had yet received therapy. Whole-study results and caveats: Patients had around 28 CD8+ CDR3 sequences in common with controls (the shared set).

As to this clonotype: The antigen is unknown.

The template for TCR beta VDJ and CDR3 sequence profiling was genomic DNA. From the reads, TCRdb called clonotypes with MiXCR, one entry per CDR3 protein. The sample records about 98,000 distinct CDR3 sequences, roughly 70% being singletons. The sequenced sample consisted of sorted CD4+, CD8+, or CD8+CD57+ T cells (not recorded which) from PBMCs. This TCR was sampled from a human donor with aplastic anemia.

CDR3 region: CASSPIGSGYGYTF. CDR3 sequence (DNA): TGTGCCAGCAGTCCCATTGGGTCCGGCTATGGCTACACCTTC. This chain uses TRBV6-1 with TRBJ1-2; no clear D. CDR1 and CDR2 from the germline V gene are MNHNS and SASEGT. V lost 5 bases and J lost 4, with 14 bases in between. CDR3 length equals 14 residues.